Below are 15 T cell receptor beta chains sequenced from a single sample in a study of blood T cell repertoires in COVID-19. Sequencing used immunoSEQ multiplex PCR; TCRdb keeps in-frame clones, though not all of them. Of 100,000 to 110,000 clones listed, roughly 80% are singletons. Sequenced input: peripheral blood. Receptors originate from a woman aged 70-85 years with acute or convalescent COVID-19.

The chain links TRBV6-1 to TRBJ2-5; no firm D call. Looked up from germline, CDR1 is MNHNS and CDR2 is SASEGT. The ends were cut back, 0 bases at V and 0 bases at J, with 8 bases in the middle. The CDR3 is made up of 15 amino acids. CDR3 DNA: TGTGCCAGCAGTGAAGCCCGCGGAGACCAAGAGACCCAGTACTTC. Translated, it gives CASSEARGDQETQYF.

This clone was seen a few times. The chain employs TRBV21-1 and TRBJ2-4; the table names TRBD1, a call not compared with the DNA. TRBV21-1 is annotated as a pseudogene. The CDR3 runs to 23 residues. The CDR3 here is CASSSPSAGTGGALAGTKNIQYF. The DNA for the CDR3 is TGTGCCAGCAGCAGCCCCTCGGCTGGGACAGGGGGCGCACTGGCCGGAACCAAAAACATTCAGTACTTC.

This chain links TRBV29-1 with TRBJ1-2; no reliable D call. This CDR3 contains 13 residues. V lost 2 bases and J 0 bases, leaving 7 bases between the germline ends. The germline CDR1 and CDR2 sequences are SQVTM and ANQGSEA. The CDR3 reads CSVESQANYGYTF. The CDR3 nucleotides read TGCAGCGTTGAAAGCCAGGCTAACTATGGCTACACCTTC.

V and J are TRBV7-9 and TRBJ1-2; D perhaps matches TRBD1 (6 bases). CDR3 length: 17 residues. Germline CDR1 is SEHNR and CDR2 is FQNEAQ (reference sequence). V lost 2 bases and J 8 bases, leaving 24 bases between the germline ends. CDR3 residues: CASSLTALGLGAEGYTF. The CDR3 DNA is TGTGCCAGCAGCTTAACTGCGCTGGGGCTGGGGGCTGAGGGCTACACCTTC. The full variable domain, with the rest looked up from reference TRBV7-9 and TRBJ1-2, is DTGVSQNPRHKITKRGQNVTFRCDPISEHNRLYWYRQTLGQGPEFLTYFQNEAQLEKSRLLSDRFSAERPKGSFSTLEIQRTEQGDSAMYLCASSLTALGLGAEGYTFGSGTRLTVV.

CDR3 region: CAWSQGASNQPQHF. As DNA, the CDR3 is TGTGCCTGGAGTCAGGGGGCTAGCAATCAGCCCCAGCATTTT. The chain links TRBV30 to TRBJ1-5; TRBD1 matches at 8 bases. The germline gives CDR1 GTSNPN, CDR2 SVGIG (reference sequence). The CDR3 is 14 amino acids. The V segment lost 2 bases and the J segment 0 bases; nucleotides outside the gene matches: 0.

The chain has TRBV19 and TRBJ2-1, with 10 bases fitting TRBD1. Germline values: CDR1 LNHDA, CDR2 SQIVND (reference sequence). The junction had 2 bases not matched to a gene; V was cut back by 3 bases and J by 12 bases. This CDR3 region has 12 residues. CDR3 region: CASSMRDRGQFF. CDR3 in DNA: TGTGCCAGTAGTATGAGGGACAGGGGGCAGTTCTTC.

The chain couples TRBV18 to TRBJ2-2; TRBD1 aligns across 7 bases. CDR3 length: 16 amino acids. CDR1 and CDR2 (germline): KGHSH, LQKENI. V was pared by 0 bases and J by 5 bases, with 6 bases of the junction left unmatched. Here the CDR3 DNA reads TGTGCCAGCTCACCACCAAAGGGGGCTGGGACCGGGGAGCTGTTTTTT. Encoded protein: CASSPPKGAGTGELFF.

The genes are TRBV19 and TRBJ1-1; D may be TRBD1 (5 bases). V was trimmed by 3 bases and J by 0 bases, leaving 8 bases between them. This CDR3 is built from 14 residues. Germline V gene data show CDR1 as LNHDA and CDR2 as SQIVND (reference sequence). The CDR3 nucleotides read TGTGCCAGTAGTATCCCAGGGTTGAACACTGAAGCTTTCTTT. It codes for CASSIPGLNTEAFF.

The chain joins TRBV19 to TRBJ2-6; 11 bases fit TRBD1. V lost 5 bases, J lost 0 bases, and 6 bases stayed unmatched. The germline V gene encodes CDR1 LNHDA and CDR2 SQIVND (reference sequence). This CDR3 has 18 amino acids. CDR3 sequence: CASSEFGTGGSGANVLTF. For the CDR3, the DNA is TGTGCCAGTAGTGAATTCGGGACAGGGGGCTCTGGGGCCAACGTCCTGACTTTC.

CDR3 loop: CASSPRGDGYGYTF. The CDR3 DNA reads as TGTGCCAGCAGTCCCAGGGGGGATGGCTATGGCTACACCTTC. The V gene is TRBV2, the J gene TRBJ1-2; TRBD1 agrees at 7 bases. CDR3 size: 14 residues. V dropped 5 bases and J dropped 4; count of bases not matched to a gene: 7. The germline V gene encodes CDR1 SNHLY and CDR2 FYNNEI.

The V call is TRBV2, the J call TRBJ2-7; TRBD1 matches 7 bases. J gave up 0 bases and V 4 bases, and 12 bases lay outside the gene matches. CDR3 size: 17 residues. CDR1 SNHLY and CDR2 FYNNEI come from the germline V gene. CDR3 in DNA: TGTGCCAGCAGTGGGTTAGGCAGGGGGAGTTTCTCCTACGAGCAGTACGTC. Translated, it gives CASSGLGRGSFSYEQYV.

This chain connects TRBV12-3 or TRBV12-4 to TRBJ2-7; 10 nucleotides match TRBD1. V shed 6 bases, J shed 5 bases, and the junction held 4 bases outside the gene matches. CDR3 length: 13 amino acids. The CDR3 is CASRGQGCNEQYV. The CDR3 bases are TGTGCCAGCAGGGGACAGGGGTGCAACGAGCAGTACGTC.

The chain links TRBV21-1 to TRBJ2-2; the table calls TRBD1, which could not be checked here. TRBV21-1 is a documented pseudogene. The CDR3 covers 14 residues. CDR3 amino acids: CASITQGNTGELFF. In DNA, the CDR3 is TGTGCCAGCATTACACAGGGAAACACCGGGGAGCTGTTTTTT.

About this clone: At the DNA level, this CDR3 is encoded by other sequences in the same sample as well. This rearrangement joins TRBV5-1 to TRBJ1-4, with a tentative D call TRBD1 (5 bases). The CDR3 is 14 residues long. CDR1 and CDR2 from the germline V gene are SGHRS and YFSETQ. V was pared by 5 bases and J by 0 bases, with 8 bases between. As DNA, the CDR3 is TGCGCCAGCAGTCTGACAGCAACTAATGAAAAACTGTTTTTT. Translated, it gives CASSLTATNEKLFF.

The CDR3 bases are TGCGCCAGCAGCTACTCAGGGGGTGAGAATCAGCCCCAGCATTTT. This translates into CASSYSGGENQPQHF. This chain joins TRBV5-1 and TRBJ1-5; 7 bases fit TRBD1. With V trimmed by 3 bases and J by 4 bases, 7 bases remained unmatched. This CDR3 is 15 amino acids long. The germline V gene has CDR1 SGHRS and CDR2 YFSETQ.